The rows below give T cell receptor beta chains drawn from one sample of a study of blood T cell repertoires in COVID-19. TCRdb keeps only in-frame clones here, not all; method: immunoSEQ multiplex PCR. The sample includes some 220,000 clones, just under 85% of them seen just once. The sample consisted of peripheral blood. The receptors derive from a woman in her fifties or sixties with active or convalescent COVID-19. Both conserved end residues are part of each CDR3. D genes are given only for firm matches. Not every row has a clone size; where given, it reads once, few, many or a size class.

D: TRBD1; J: TRBJ2-7; size: once; V: TRBV30; CDR3: CAWGTGPYEQYF; DNA: TGTGCCTGGGGGACAGGGCCCTACGAGCAGTACTTC
D: -; J: TRBJ2-4; size: -; V: TRBV18; CDR3: CASSPQGDIQYF; DNA: TGTGCCAGCTCACCACAAGGGGACATTCAGTACTTC
D: TRBD1; J: TRBJ1-1; size: -; V: TRBV10-1; CDR3: CASSLDRGRFTEAFF; DNA: TGCGCCAGTAGCCTCGACAGGGGGCGATTCACTGAAGCTTTCTTT
D: TRBD1; J: TRBJ1-5; size: -; V: TRBV6-6; CDR3: CASRKQGALNQPQHF; DNA: TGTGCCAGCAGAAAACAGGGGGCGCTTAATCAGCCCCAGCATTTT
D: -; J: TRBJ1-1; size: -; V: TRBV6-5; CDR3: CASSLIVNTEAFF; DNA: TGTGCCAGCAGCCTTATAGTGAACACTGAAGCTTTCTTT
D: -; J: TRBJ2-7; size: few; V: TRBV30; CDR3: CAWSWRRSLEQYF; DNA: TGTGCCTGGAGCTGGAGGAGGTCCCTCGAGCAGTACTTC
D: TRBD2; J: TRBJ2-1; size: -; V: TRBV3-1/TRBV3-2; CDR3: CASSQLSGGRNEQFF; DNA: TGTGCCAGCAGCCAACTTAGCGGGGGGAGAAATGAGCAGTTCTTC
D: TRBD2; J: TRBJ2-7; size: -; V: TRBV30; CDR3: CAWRLAGEVGEQYF; DNA: TGTGCCTGGCGACTAGCGGGAGAAGTAGGCGAGCAGTACTTC
D: -; J: TRBJ2-1; size: -; V: TRBV13; CDR3: CASSVTGRYVNNEQFF; DNA: TGTGCCAGCAGCGTCACAGGGCGATACGTGAACAATGAGCAGTTCTTC
D: -; J: TRBJ2-7; size: -; V: TRBV5-8; CDR3: CASSLLEQYF; DNA: TGTGCCAGCAGCTTACTGGAGCAGTACTTC
D: -; J: TRBJ1-2; size: -; V: TRBV15; CDR3: CATSRDPNRQAGGYTF; DNA: TGTGCCACCAGCAGAGACCCTAACCGACAGGCTGGCGGCTACACCTTC
D: -; J: TRBJ2-1; size: -; V: TRBV28; CDR3: CASSSGLGSYNEQFF; DNA: TGTGCCAGCAGTTCCGGGTTGGGCTCCTACAATGAGCAGTTCTTC
D: TRBD1; J: TRBJ1-1; size: -; V: TRBV10-1; CDR3: CASGPGQGTTEAFF; DNA: TGCGCCAGCGGTCCGGGACAGGGAACCACTGAAGCTTTCTTT
D: TRBD1; J: TRBJ2-5; size: -; V: TRBV19; CDR3: CASSPRDRGLETQYF; DNA: TGTGCCAGTAGTCCCCGGGACAGGGGGCTGGAGACCCAGTACTTC
D: TRBD2; J: TRBJ2-3; size: -; V: TRBV7-9; CDR3: CASSQLAGVFADTQYF; DNA: TGTGCCAGCAGCCAACTAGCGGGAGTCTTCGCAGATACGCAGTATTTT
D: TRBD1; J: TRBJ2-5; size: -; V: TRBV19; CDR3: CASTDRALETQYF; DNA: TGTGCCAGTACGGACAGGGCCCTAGAGACCCAGTACTTC
D: TRBD2; J: TRBJ2-2; size: -; V: TRBV5-1; CDR3: CASSVSGRNTGELFF; DNA: TGCGCCAGCAGCGTTAGCGGGAGAAACACCGGGGAGCTGTTTTTT
D: TRBD2; J: TRBJ2-7; size: -; V: TRBV11-3; CDR3: CASSLVPGGSYEQYF; DNA: TGTGCCAGCAGCTTAGTTCCGGGAGGCTCCTACGAGCAGTACTTC
D: TRBD1; J: TRBJ1-2; size: once; V: TRBV27; CDR3: CASGRGGRPTNYGYTF; DNA: TGTGCCAGCGGTCGAGGGGGCCGCCCGACTAACTATGGCTACACCTTC
D: -; J: TRBJ2-1; size: -; V: TRBV6-5; CDR3: CASTGVNNEQFF; DNA: TGTGCCAGCACGGGGGTTAACAATGAGCAGTTCTTC
D: TRBD1; J: TRBJ1-5; size: -; V: TRBV27; CDR3: CASSLRQGLGNQPQHF; DNA: TGTGCCAGCAGTTTACGACAGGGACTGGGGAATCAGCCCCAGCATTTT
D: TRBD1; J: TRBJ2-6; size: many; V: TRBV3-1/TRBV3-2; CDR3: CASSQPGQGSSGANVLTF; DNA: TGTGCCAGCAGCCAACCGGGACAGGGAAGCTCTGGGGCCAACGTCCTGACTTTC
D: -; J: TRBJ1-4; size: -; V: TRBV27; CDR3: CASKFSGMGGYEKLFF; DNA: TGTGCCAGCAAATTCAGCGGTATGGGGGGGTATGAAAAACTGTTTTTT
D: -; J: TRBJ1-5; size: -; V: TRBV5-8; CDR3: CASSLGQYSNQPQHF; DNA: TGTGCCAGCAGCTTGGGGCAATATAGCAATCAGCCCCAGCATTTT
D: TRBD2; J: TRBJ2-1; size: many; V: TRBV19; CDR3: CASSQGLAGNEQFF; DNA: TGTGCCAGTAGCCAGGGACTAGCGGGTAATGAGCAGTTCTTC
D: TRBD2; J: TRBJ2-1; size: -; V: TRBV5-1; CDR3: CASSSLAGGYNEQFF; DNA: TGCGCCAGCAGCTCACTAGCGGGGGGCTACAATGAGCAGTTCTTC
D: TRBD1; J: TRBJ2-3; size: once; V: TRBV18; CDR3: CASSPPDGTGDTQYF; DNA: TGTGCCAGCTCACCCCCTGACGGGACAGGCGATACGCAGTATTTT
D: TRBD2; J: TRBJ2-1; size: few; V: TRBV29-1; CDR3: CSARKGGDEQFF; DNA: TGCAGCGCTCGAAAGGGAGGGGATGAGCAGTTCTTC
D: TRBD1; J: TRBJ2-2; size: -; V: TRBV11-2; CDR3: CASSFNRQGAKNTGELFF; DNA: TGTGCCAGCAGCTTTAATCGGCAGGGGGCGAAAAACACCGGGGAGCTGTTTTTT
D: -; J: TRBJ1-1; size: -; V: TRBV5-4; CDR3: CASSLSGGAEAFF; DNA: TGTGCCAGCAGCTTGAGTGGCGGGGCTGAAGCTTTCTTT
D: TRBD2; J: TRBJ2-1; size: -; V: TRBV5-1; CDR3: CASSLEGTSGGNEQFF; DNA: TGCGCCAGCAGCTTGGAAGGGACTAGCGGGGGAAATGAGCAGTTCTTC
D: TRBD2; J: TRBJ2-7; size: -; V: TRBV4-2; CDR3: CASSLRGLAGGYEQYF; DNA: TGTGCCAGCAGCCTCCGGGGGCTAGCGGGAGGATACGAGCAGTACTTC
D: TRBD1; J: TRBJ1-3; size: -; V: TRBV5-8; CDR3: CASSLEISGTGRNTIYF; DNA: TGTGCCAGCAGCTTGGAAATTTCCGGGACAGGGAGAAACACCATATATTTT
D: -; J: TRBJ2-5; size: -; V: TRBV7-7; CDR3: CASSLNSEGGETQYF; DNA: TGTGCTAGCAGCTTAAATTCTGAGGGTGGAGAGACCCAGTACTTC
D: -; J: TRBJ1-6; size: -; V: TRBV19; CDR3: CASKNRDKDNSPLHF; DNA: TGTGCCAGTAAGAACCGGGACAAAGACAATTCACCCCTCCACTTT
D: TRBD2; J: TRBJ2-5; size: -; V: TRBV9; CDR3: CASSVGAARGAQETQYF; DNA: TGTGCCAGCAGCGTGGGGGCAGCGCGGGGGGCTCAAGAGACCCAGTACTTC
D: TRBD2; J: TRBJ2-4; size: -; V: TRBV28; CDR3: CASSLREGLNGEYF; DNA: TGTGCCAGCAGTTTACGGGAGGGCCTAAATGGGGAGTACTTC
D: -; J: TRBJ1-6; size: -; V: TRBV5-6; CDR3: CASSYRDTNSPLHF; DNA: TGTGCCAGCAGCTACCGGGACACCAATTCACCCCTCCACTTT
D: TRBD2; J: TRBJ2-2; size: -; V: TRBV9; CDR3: CASSLDGLAETNTGELFF; DNA: TGTGCCAGCAGCCTCGACGGACTAGCGGAGACCAACACCGGGGAGCTGTTTTTT
D: TRBD1; J: TRBJ1-2; size: -; V: TRBV11-2; CDR3: CASSSVPGQGANYGYTF; DNA: TGTGCCAGCAGCTCCGTACCGGGACAGGGGGCGAACTATGGCTACACCTTC
D: TRBD2; J: TRBJ2-7; size: once; V: TRBV13; CDR3: CASSLGGGRSSYEQYF; DNA: TGTGCCAGCAGCTTAGGTGGCGGGAGGAGCTCCTACGAGCAGTACTTC
D: TRBD1; J: TRBJ1-6; size: -; V: TRBV9; CDR3: CASSGPGGTGDSPLHF; DNA: TGTGCCAGCAGCGGACCGGGGGGGACAGGGGATTCACCCCTCCACTTT
D: TRBD2; J: TRBJ2-1; size: -; V: TRBV10-1; CDR3: CASSDTSGGAYNEQFF; DNA: TGCGCCAGCAGTGATACTAGCGGGGGGGCATACAATGAGCAGTTCTTC
D: TRBD1; J: TRBJ1-4; size: once; V: TRBV18; CDR3: CASSPGQGRGEKLFF; DNA: TGTGCCAGCTCACCGGGACAGGGTCGGGGCGAAAAACTGTTTTTT
D: TRBD1; J: TRBJ2-1; size: -; V: TRBV5-5; CDR3: CASSGGTGKVNNEQFF; DNA: TGTGCCAGCAGCGGTGGGACAGGTAAAGTGAACAATGAGCAGTTCTTC
D: -; J: TRBJ2-1; size: once; V: TRBV7-9; CDR3: CASSLGGFGGHNEQFF; DNA: TGTGCCAGCAGCTTAGGGGGCTTTGGAGGGCACAATGAGCAGTTCTTC
D: TRBD1; J: TRBJ1-1; size: -; V: TRBV6-2/TRBV6-3; CDR3: CASSYSSGTGEAEAFF; DNA: TGTGCCAGCAGTTACTCTTCCGGGACAGGGGAAGCTGAAGCTTTCTTT
D: -; J: TRBJ2-1; size: -; V: TRBV29-1; CDR3: CSVYGSSYNEQFF; DNA: TGCAGCGTGTACGGGAGCTCCTACAATGAGCAGTTCTTC
D: -; J: TRBJ1-1; size: -; V: TRBV5-1; CDR3: CASSFSGTEAFF; DNA: TGCGCCAGCAGCTTTTCAGGCACTGAAGCTTTCTTT
D: -; J: TRBJ2-5; size: -; V: TRBV7-2; CDR3: CASRRTGYTYETQYF; DNA: TGTGCCAGCAGACGAACAGGGTATACCTATGAGACCCAGTACTTC
D: TRBD2; J: TRBJ2-1; size: many; V: TRBV30; CDR3: CAWVRLAGVDEQFF; DNA: TGTGCCTGGGTACGACTAGCGGGAGTCGATGAGCAGTTCTTC
D: -; J: TRBJ2-7; size: -; V: TRBV12-3/TRBV12-4; CDR3: CATRREATYEQYF; DNA: TGTGCTACCAGGAGGGAAGCGACCTACGAGCAGTACTTC
D: TRBD1; J: TRBJ1-2; size: -; V: TRBV28; CDR3: CASSPGQGAHGYTF; DNA: TGTGCCAGCAGTCCCGGACAGGGGGCGCATGGCTACACCTTC
D: TRBD1; J: TRBJ1-2; size: -; V: TRBV24-1; CDR3: CATSEQGYGYTF; DNA: TGTGCCACCAGTGAACAGGGGTATGGCTACACCTTC
D: TRBD2; J: TRBJ2-7; size: once; V: TRBV13; CDR3: CASSISGRAHEQYF; DNA: TGTGCCAGCAGCATTAGCGGGAGAGCCCACGAGCAGTACTTC